The 3 T cell receptor beta chains below come from one sample, sequenced in a study of neurological immune-mediated disorders. Using its own MiXCR run on the 5' RACE reads, TCRdb lists one record per CDR3 protein. The sample has tens of thousands of distinct CDR3 sequences; about 10% are singletons. The sequenced sample was PBMCs. Receptors originate from a woman aged 55-70 years with HTLV-1-associated myelopathy (HAM/TSP).

This clonotype was recorded at least ten times. CDR3 amino acids: CSGRGPYEQYF. The CDR3 DNA sequence: TGCAGTGGGCGCGGGCCGTACGAGCAGTACTTC. The J gene is TRBJ2-7, the V gene TRBV20-1, with D tentatively TRBD2 (5 bases). The CDR3 is 11 amino acids. From germline, CDR1 is DFQATT and CDR2 SNEGSKA (reference sequence). V gave up 7 bases and J gave up 4 bases, with 11 bases separating them.

This clonotype was picked up many times. CDR3 in DNA: TGCAGTGCTAGCAACTCCCCTGGACTAGCGGGGACAGATACGCAGTATTTT. It yields the protein CSASNSPGLAGTDTQYF. The chain combines TRBV20-1 with TRBJ2-3, with TRBD2 matching 12 bases. V trimming: 3 bases; J trimming: 3 bases; junction bases outside the gene matches: 10. The germline CDR1 and CDR2 sequences are DFQATT and SNEGSKA (reference sequence). The CDR3 totals 17 residues.

This clonotype was observed many times. This sequence joins TRBV5-1 and TRBJ1-2, with D tentatively TRBD1 (5 bases). The ends were cut back, 3 bases at V and 2 bases at J, with 11 bases in the middle. Germline CDR1 is SGHRS and CDR2 is YFSETQ. The CDR3 is 14 residues long. The CDR3, as DNA: TGCGCCAGCAGCTCGACGACAGTCAACTATGGCTACACCTTC. It is translated as CASSSTTVNYGYTF.